Listed below are T cell receptor beta chains from one sample, sequenced in a study of graft-versus-host responses after intestinal transplantation. Profiling relied on immunoSEQ multiplex PCR, and the TCRdb table lists in-frame clones only, not all of them. The sample has 85,000 to 130,000 clones, about 90% seen once. These receptors' antigens are unknown. Material: unstimulated CD4+ T cells sorted from spleen or lymph node cells, obtained before intestinal transplant. Receptors were obtained from a human donor who received an intestinal transplant. The CDR3 runs from the conserved cysteine through the conserved F or W. The D gene is left open where the match is weak.

TRBV5-4	TRBD2	TRBJ2-7	CASSLGGTSGTYEQYF
TRBV5-1	TRBD2	TRBJ2-7	CASSPPGLSYEQYF
TRBV7-2	NA	TRBJ2-5	CASSFSEEETQYF
TRBV6-5	TRBD1	TRBJ1-1	CAAYRGLTEAFF
TRBV11-2	NA	TRBJ2-1	CASSFRQGPYNEQFF
TRBV6-5	TRBD1	TRBJ1-2	CASSYSGQGSYGYTF
TRBV5-4	NA	TRBJ2-3	CASSDRGSRVADTQYF
TRBV10-3	TRBD2	TRBJ2-1	CAISEPGTSGSYEQFF
TRBV10-3	TRBD2	TRBJ2-7	CAIRAGAVGEQYF
TRBV21-1	NA	TRBJ2-1	CASSKTGTTYNEQFF
TRBV6-1	TRBD1	TRBJ2-3	CASNPLGQGTDTQYF
TRBV6-1	NA	TRBJ2-5	CASSERGRGRYQETQYF
TRBV30	TRBD1	TRBJ1-4	CTGQFNEKLFF
TRBV4-2	TRBD1	TRBJ1-4	CASSWDRGKLFF
TRBV30	NA	TRBJ2-5	CAWRHQGTQYF
TRBV19	NA	TRBJ2-5	CASSIDVGGETQYF
TRBV7-2	NA	TRBJ2-7	CASSFRAPRNEQYF
TRBV4-2	NA	TRBJ1-2	CASSQGQGYYGYTF
TRBV27	TRBD1	TRBJ1-3	CASSPHQGAGGNTIYF
TRBV30	TRBD2	TRBJ2-5	CAWAGWAGGLETQYF
TRBV9	NA	TRBJ2-1	CASSVEGRRENEQFF
TRBV2	TRBD1	TRBJ1-4	CASSPRTGRNEKLFF
TRBV28	NA	TRBJ2-5	CASSSGWETQYF
TRBV9	TRBD2	TRBJ2-5	CASSVGREGAQETQYF
TRBV7-9	TRBD1	TRBJ2-7	CASSLLQGVGAVEQYF
TRBV7-9	NA	TRBJ1-6	CASSLDDSPLHF
TRBV4-1	NA	TRBJ2-5	CASSPRVVKETQYF
TRBV19	TRBD2	TRBJ2-2	CASSIVVGGAGELFF
TRBV9	NA	TRBJ1-2	CASSVEVGGRDYGYTF
TRBV5-4	NA	TRBJ1-6	CASSLGDSPLHF
TRBV28	TRBD1	TRBJ2-7	CASTGGTGISYEQYF
TRBV18	TRBD1	TRBJ2-5	CASSQQDRVETQYF
TRBV6-5	NA	TRBJ1-3	CASGGVIGNTIYF
TRBV15	TRBD1	TRBJ2-7	CATSTGGAGSAYEQYF
TRBV9	NA	TRBJ2-1	CASSVDPGRDNEQFF
TRBV7-7	NA	TRBJ1-6	CASLPTPSSYNSPLHF
TRBV4-1	NA	TRBJ2-5	CASSHLKTVGRETQYF
TRBV19	TRBD1	TRBJ2-6	CATGTVDSGANVLTF
TRBV7-2	NA	TRBJ2-1	CASLSSSYNEQFF
TRBV6-1	NA	TRBJ1-1	CASRTNRDTEAFF
TRBV7-9	NA	TRBJ1-2	CASSLGPRQSYGYTF